This TCR beta chain was sequenced in a study of blood T cell repertoires in COVID-19. In the original workflow: Estimation of nucleated cell counts relied on the amplification of reference gene primers. Here immunoSEQ multiplex PCR was the method, and the copy in TCRdb shows in-frame clones only, minus some. V and J calls and clone size come straight from that table; D and trimming were deduced from the DNA. The profile shows around 250,000 clones, approximately 86% of them singletons. After removal of 7 bases from V and 4 bases from J, the junction contained 5 bases not matched to a gene. Germline CDR1 MNHEY, CDR2 SVGAGI. CDR3 length equals 14 residues.

The genes are TRBV6-5 and TRBJ1-1; 11 bases are a match to TRBD1. What was sequenced was peripheral blood. The receptor was derived from a human donor in a cohort sampled during active COVID-19. The CDR3 protein is CASTRDRGGTEAFF. The CDR3 coding sequence is TGTGCCAGCACCCGGGACAGGGGGGGCACTGAAGCTTTCTTT.